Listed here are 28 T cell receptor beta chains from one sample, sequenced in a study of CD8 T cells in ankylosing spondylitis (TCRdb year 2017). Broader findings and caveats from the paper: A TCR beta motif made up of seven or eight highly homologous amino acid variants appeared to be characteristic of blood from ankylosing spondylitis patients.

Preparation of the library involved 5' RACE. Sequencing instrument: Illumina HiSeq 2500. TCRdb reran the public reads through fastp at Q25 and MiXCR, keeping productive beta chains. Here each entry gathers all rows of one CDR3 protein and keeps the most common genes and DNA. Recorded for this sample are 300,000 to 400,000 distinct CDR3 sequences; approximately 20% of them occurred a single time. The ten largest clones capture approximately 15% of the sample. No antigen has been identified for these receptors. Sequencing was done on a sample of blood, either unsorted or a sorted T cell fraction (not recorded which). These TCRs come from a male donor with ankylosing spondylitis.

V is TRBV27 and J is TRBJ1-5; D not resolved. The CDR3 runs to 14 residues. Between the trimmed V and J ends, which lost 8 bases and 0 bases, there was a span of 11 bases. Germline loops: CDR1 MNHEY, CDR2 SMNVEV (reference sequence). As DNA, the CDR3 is TGTGCCAGCGGACCTTCCTCTAGCAATCAGCCCCAGCATTTT. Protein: CASGPSSSNQPQHF.

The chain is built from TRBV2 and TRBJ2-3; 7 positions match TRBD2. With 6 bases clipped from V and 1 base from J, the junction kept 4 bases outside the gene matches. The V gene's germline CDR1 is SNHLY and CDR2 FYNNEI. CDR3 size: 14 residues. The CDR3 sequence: CASSREAGTDTQYF. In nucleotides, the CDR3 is TGTGCCAGCAGCCGGGAGGCCGGCACAGATACGCAGTATTTT.

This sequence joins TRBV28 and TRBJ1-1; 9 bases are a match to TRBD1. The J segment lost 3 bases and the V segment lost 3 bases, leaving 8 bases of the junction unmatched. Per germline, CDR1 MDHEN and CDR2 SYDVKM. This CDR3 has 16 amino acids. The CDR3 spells CASSLTGGSTDTEAFF. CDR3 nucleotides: TGTGCCAGCAGTTTGACAGGGGGATCCACGGACACTGAAGCTTTCTTT. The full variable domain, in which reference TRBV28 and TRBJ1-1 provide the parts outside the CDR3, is DVKVTQSSRYLVKRTGEKVFLECVQDMDHENMFWYRQDPGLGLRLIYFSYDVKMKEKGDIPEGYSVSREKKERFSLILESASTNQTSMYLCASSLTGGSTDTEAFFGQGTRLTVV.

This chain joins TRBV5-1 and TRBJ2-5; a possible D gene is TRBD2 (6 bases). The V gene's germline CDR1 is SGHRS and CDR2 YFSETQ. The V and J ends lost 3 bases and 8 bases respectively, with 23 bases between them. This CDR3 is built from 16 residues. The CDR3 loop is CASSWRGGFEEETQYF. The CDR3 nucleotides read TGCGCCAGCAGCTGGCGGGGAGGATTCGAGGAGGAAACCCAGTACTTC.

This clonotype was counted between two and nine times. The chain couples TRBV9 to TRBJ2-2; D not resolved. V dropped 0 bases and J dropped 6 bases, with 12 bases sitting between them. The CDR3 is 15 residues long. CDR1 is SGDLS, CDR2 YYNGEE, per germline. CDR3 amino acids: CASSVGSVTAGELFF. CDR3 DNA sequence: TGTGCCAGCAGCGTAGGCAGTGTGACCGCCGGGGAGCTGTTTTTT.

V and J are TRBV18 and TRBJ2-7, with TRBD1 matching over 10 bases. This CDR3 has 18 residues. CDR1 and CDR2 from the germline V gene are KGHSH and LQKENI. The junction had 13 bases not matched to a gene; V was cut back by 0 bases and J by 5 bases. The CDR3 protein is CASSPPSGTGVTRDEQYF. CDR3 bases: TGTGCCAGCTCACCACCCTCTGGGACAGGGGTGACAAGGGACGAGCAGTACTTC.

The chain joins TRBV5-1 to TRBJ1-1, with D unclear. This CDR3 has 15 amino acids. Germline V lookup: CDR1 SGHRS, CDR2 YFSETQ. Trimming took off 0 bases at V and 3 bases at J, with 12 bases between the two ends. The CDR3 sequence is CASSLVPDDHTEAFF. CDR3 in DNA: TGCGCCAGCAGCTTGGTGCCGGACGACCACACTGAAGCTTTCTTT.

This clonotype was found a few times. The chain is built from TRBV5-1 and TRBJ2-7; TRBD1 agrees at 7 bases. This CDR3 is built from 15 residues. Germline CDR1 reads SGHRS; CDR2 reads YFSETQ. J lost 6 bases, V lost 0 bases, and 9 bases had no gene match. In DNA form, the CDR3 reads TGCGCCAGCAGCTTGGGAGGACAGGTCCTTTCCGAGCAGTACTTC. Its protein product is CASSLGGQVLSEQYF.

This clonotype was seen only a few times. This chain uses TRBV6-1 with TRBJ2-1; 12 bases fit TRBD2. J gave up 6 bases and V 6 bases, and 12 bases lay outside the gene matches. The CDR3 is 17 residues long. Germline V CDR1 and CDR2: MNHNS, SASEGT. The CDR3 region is CASRQYAGLAGTNEQFF. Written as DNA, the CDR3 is TGTGCCAGCAGACAATACGCCGGACTAGCGGGGACCAATGAGCAGTTCTTC.

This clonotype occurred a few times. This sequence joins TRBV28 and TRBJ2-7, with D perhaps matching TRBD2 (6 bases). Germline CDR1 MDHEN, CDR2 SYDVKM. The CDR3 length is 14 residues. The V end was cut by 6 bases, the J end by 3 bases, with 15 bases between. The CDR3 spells CASRISLASYEQYF. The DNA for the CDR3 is TGTGCCAGCAGAATAAGTCTAGCGAGCTACGAGCAGTACTTC.

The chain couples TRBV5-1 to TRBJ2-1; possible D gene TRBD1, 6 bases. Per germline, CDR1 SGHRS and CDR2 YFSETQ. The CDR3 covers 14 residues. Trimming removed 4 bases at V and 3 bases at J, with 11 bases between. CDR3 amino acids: CASSAMDSYNEQFF. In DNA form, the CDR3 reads TGCGCCAGCAGCGCTATGGACAGCTACAATGAGCAGTTCTTC.

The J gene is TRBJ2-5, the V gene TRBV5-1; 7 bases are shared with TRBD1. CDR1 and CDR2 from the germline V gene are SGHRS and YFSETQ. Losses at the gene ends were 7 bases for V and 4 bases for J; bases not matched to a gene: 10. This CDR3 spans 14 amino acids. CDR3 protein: CASRIGDSLETQYF. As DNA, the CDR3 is TGCGCCAGCCGGATCGGGGACAGTTTAGAGACCCAGTACTTC.

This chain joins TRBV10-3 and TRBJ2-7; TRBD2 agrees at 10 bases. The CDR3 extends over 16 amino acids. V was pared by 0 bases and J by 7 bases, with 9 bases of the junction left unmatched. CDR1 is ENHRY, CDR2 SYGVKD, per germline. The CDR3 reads CAISESPSGSSREQYF. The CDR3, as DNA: TGTGCCATCAGTGAGTCGCCTAGCGGGAGTTCTCGAGAGCAGTACTTC.

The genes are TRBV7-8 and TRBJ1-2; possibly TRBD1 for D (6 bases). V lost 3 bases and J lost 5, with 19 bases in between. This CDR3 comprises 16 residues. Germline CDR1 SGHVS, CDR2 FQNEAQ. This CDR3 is CASSFGQPAELYGYTF. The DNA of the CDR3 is TGTGCCAGCAGCTTCGGACAGCCGGCTGAACTATATGGCTACACCTTC.

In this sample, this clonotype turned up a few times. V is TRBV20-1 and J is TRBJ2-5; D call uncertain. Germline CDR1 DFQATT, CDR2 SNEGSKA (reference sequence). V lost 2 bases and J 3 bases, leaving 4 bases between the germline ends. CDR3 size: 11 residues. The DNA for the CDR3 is TGCAGTGCTAGAACGGAAGAGACCCAGTACTTC. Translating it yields CSARTEETQYF.

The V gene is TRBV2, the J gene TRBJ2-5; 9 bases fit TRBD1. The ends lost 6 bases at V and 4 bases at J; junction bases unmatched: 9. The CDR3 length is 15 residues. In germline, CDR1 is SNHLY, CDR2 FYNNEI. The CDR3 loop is CASRSRDRVRETQYF. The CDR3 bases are TGTGCCAGCAGATCACGGGACAGGGTTCGAGAGACCCAGTACTTC.

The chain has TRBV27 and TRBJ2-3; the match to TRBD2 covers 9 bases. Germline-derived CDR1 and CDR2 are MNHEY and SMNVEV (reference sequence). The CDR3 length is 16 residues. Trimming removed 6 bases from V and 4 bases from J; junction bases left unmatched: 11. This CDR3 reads CASRQFSGSLSDTQYF. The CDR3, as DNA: TGTGCCAGCAGACAATTTAGCGGGAGTTTATCAGATACGCAGTATTTT.

The CDR3 region is CASNLRGRQETQYF. CDR3 DNA: TGTGCCAGCAACCTACGCGGGCGGCAAGAGACCCAGTACTTC. The chain couples TRBV2 to TRBJ2-5; possibly TRBD2 for D (5 bases). CDR3 length: 14 amino acids. V lost 7 bases and J 2 bases, leaving 14 bases between the germline ends. Germline loops: CDR1 SNHLY, CDR2 FYNNEI.

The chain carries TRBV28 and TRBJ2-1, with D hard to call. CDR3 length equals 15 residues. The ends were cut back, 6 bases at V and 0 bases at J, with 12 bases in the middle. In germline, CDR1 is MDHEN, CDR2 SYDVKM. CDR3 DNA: TGTGCCAGCAGCATAGGGCGGAGCTCCTACAATGAGCAGTTCTTC. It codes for CASSIGRSSYNEQFF.

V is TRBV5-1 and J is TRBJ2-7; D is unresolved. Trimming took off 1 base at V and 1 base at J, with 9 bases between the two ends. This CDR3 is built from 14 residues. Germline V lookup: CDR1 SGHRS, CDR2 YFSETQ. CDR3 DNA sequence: TGCGCCAGCAGCTTGCTAGACCCATCCTACGAGCAGTACTTC. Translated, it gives CASSLLDPSYEQYF. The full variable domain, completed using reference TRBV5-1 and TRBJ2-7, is KAGVTQTPRYLIKTRGQQVTLSCSPISGHRSVSWYQQTPGQGLQFLFEYFSETQRNKGNFPGRFSGRQFSNSRSEMNVSTLELGDSALYLCASSLLDPSYEQYFGPGTRLTVT.

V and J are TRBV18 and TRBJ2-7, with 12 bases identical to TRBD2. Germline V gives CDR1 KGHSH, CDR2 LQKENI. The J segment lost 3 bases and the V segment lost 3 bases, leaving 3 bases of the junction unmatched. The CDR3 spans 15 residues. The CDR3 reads CASSPPTSGSYEQYF. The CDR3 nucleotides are TGTGCCAGCTCACCCCCGACTAGCGGGAGCTACGAGCAGTACTTC. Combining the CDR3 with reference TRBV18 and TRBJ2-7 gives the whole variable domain NAGVMQNPRHLVRRRGQEARLRCSPMKGHSHVYWYRQLPEEGLKFMVYLQKENIIDESGMPKERFSAEFPKEGPSILRIQQVVRGDSAAYFCASSPPTSGSYEQYFGPGTRLTVT.

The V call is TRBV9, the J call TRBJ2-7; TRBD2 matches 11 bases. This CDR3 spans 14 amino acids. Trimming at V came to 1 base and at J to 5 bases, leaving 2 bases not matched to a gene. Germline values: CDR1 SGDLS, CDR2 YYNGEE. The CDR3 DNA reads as TGTGCCAGCAGCGTAACTAGCGGGAGCGACGAGCAGTACTTC. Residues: CASSVTSGSDEQYF.

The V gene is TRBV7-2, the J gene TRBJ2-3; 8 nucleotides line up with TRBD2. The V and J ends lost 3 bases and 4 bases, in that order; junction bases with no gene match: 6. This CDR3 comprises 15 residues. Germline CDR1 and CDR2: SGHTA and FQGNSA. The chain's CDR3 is CASSFGGRRADTQYF. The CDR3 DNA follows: TGTGCCAGCAGCTTCGGCGGGAGGCGCGCAGATACGCAGTATTTT.

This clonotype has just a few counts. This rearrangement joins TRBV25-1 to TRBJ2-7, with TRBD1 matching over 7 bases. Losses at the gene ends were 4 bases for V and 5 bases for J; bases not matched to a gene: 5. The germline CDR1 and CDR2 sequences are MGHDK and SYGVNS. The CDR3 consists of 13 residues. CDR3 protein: CASSALTGHEQYF. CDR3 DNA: TGTGCCAGCAGTGCCCTGACAGGGCACGAGCAGTACTTC.

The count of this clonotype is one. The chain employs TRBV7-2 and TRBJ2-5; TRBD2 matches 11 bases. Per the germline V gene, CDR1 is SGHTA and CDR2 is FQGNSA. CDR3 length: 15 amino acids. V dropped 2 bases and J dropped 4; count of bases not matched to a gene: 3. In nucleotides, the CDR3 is TGTGCCAGCAGCTTAAACCTAGCGGGAGGAGAGACCCAGTACTTC. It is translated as CASSLNLAGGETQYF.

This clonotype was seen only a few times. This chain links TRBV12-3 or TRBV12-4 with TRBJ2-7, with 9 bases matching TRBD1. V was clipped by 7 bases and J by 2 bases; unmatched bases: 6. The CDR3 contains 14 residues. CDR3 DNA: TGTGCCAGCACCGGGACAGGGACAACCTACGAGCAGTACTTC. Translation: CASTGTGTTYEQYF.

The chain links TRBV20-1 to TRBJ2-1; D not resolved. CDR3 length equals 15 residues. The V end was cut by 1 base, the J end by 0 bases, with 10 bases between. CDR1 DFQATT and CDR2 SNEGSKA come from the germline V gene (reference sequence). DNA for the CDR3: TGCAGTGCTAGAGTTGCCTCGAGCTCCTACAATGAGCAGTTCTTC. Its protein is CSARVASSSYNEQFF.

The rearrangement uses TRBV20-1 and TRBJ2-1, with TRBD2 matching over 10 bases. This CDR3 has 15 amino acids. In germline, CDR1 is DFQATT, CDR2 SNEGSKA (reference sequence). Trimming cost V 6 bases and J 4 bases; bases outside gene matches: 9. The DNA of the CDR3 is TGCAGTGCGTGCTTAGCGGGAGGACCGTACAATGAGCAGTTCTTC. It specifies CSACLAGGPYNEQFF.